This T cell receptor beta chain is drawn from a study of response to subunit inactivated influenza vaccine. J gave up 1 base and V 0 bases, and 1 base lay outside the gene matches. In germline, CDR1 is DFQATT, CDR2 SNEGSKA (reference sequence). The CDR3 is made up of 15 amino acids. TCRdb analysed the RT-PCR reads with MiXCR anew, one entry per CDR3 protein. The repertoire has 450,000 to 700,000 distinct CDR3 sequences, about 14% of them found once; the top ten carry 11%. This clonotype was obtained from a man between 50 and 59 years old who received an inactivated influenza vaccine. The rearrangement joins TRBV20-1 to TRBJ2-4; 9 bases are a match to TRBD1. Sequencing was performed on PBMCs from blood, taken roughly 12 days after vaccination. The CDR3 region is CSAREGTGAKNIQYF. Here the CDR3 DNA reads TGCAGTGCTAGAGAGGGGACAGGGGCCAAAAACATTCAGTACTTC.